In its sample, the clone carrying this T cell receptor beta chain was seen many times. What it binds is not known. Synthesis of cDNA used 5'RACE (with 10-nucleotide random UMIs). Using its own MiXCR run on the 5' RACE reads, TCRdb lists one record per CDR3 protein. This sample has fewer than 85,000 distinct CDR3 sequences, with about 5.2% found just once. These data belong to a study of neurological immune-mediated disorders. Across the study: Within the group of approximately 35 multiple sclerosis patients, approximately 31 were relapsing-remitting, while 3 were secondary progressive.

There are 13 residues in the CDR3. Trimming cost V 6 bases and J 11 bases; bases outside gene matches: 11. General study findings and limits: HTLV-1-associated myelopathy had the most TCR clonal expansion, whereas multiple sclerosis had the least (lower than in healthy controls).

This chain joins TRBV12-3 or TRBV12-4 and TRBJ2-3; TRBD1 matches 7 bases. Material for sequencing was PBMCs. The TCR sequence derives from a woman aged 25 to 39 with multiple sclerosis. For the CDR3, the DNA is TGTGCCAGCAGCCTCAAGCGGTCAGGGGGGCAGTATTTT. It yields the protein CASSLKRSGGQYF.